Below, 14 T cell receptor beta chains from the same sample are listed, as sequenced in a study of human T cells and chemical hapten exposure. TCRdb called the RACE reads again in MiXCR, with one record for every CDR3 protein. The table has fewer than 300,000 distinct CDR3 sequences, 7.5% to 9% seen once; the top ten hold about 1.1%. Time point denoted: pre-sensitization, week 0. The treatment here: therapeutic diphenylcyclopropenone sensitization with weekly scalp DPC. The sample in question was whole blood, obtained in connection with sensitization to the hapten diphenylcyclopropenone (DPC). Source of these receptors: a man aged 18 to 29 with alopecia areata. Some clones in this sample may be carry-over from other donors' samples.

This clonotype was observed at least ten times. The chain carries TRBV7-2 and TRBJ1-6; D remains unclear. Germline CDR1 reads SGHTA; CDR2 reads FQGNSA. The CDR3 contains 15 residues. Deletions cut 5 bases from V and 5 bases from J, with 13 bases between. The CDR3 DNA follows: TGTGCCAGCAGCGCTTGGACGGAGGATAATTCACCCCTCCACTTT. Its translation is CASSAWTEDNSPLHF.

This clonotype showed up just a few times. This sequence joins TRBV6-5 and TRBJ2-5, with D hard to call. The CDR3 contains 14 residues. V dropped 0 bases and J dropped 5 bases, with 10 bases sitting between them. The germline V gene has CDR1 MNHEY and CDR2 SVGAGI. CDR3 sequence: CASSYSSGWETQYF. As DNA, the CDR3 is TGTGCCAGCAGTTACTCGTCGGGTTGGGAGACCCAGTACTTC.

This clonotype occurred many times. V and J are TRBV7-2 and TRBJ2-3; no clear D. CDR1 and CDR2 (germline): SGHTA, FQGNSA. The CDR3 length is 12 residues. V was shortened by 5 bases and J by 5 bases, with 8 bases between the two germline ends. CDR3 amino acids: CASSKYVDTQYF. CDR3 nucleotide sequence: TGTGCCAGCAGCAAGTACGTAGATACGCAGTATTTT.

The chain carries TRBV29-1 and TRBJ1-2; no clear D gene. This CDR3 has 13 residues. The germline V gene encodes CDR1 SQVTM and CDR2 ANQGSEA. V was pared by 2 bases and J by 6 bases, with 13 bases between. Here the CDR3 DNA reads TGCAGCGTTGAATCCAGCACCTCTGATGGCTACACCTTC. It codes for CSVESSTSDGYTF.

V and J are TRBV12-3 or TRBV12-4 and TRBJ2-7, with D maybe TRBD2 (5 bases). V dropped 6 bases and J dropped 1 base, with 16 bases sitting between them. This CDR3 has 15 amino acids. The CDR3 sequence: CASSRSTGNSYEQYF. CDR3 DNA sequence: TGTGCCAGCAGCCGGTCCACGGGAAATTCCTACGAGCAGTACTTC.

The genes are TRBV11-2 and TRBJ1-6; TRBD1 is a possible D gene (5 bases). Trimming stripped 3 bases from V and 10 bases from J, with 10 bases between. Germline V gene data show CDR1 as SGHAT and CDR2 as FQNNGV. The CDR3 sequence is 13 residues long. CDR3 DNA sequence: TGTGCCAGCAGCTTCGGGGGAAGGTCACCCCTCCACTTT. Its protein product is CASSFGGRSPLHF.

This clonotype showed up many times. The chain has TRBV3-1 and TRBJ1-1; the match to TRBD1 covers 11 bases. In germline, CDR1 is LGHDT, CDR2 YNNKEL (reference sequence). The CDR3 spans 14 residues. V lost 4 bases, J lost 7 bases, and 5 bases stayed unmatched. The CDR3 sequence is CASSPGQGGGEAFF. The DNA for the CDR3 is TGTGCCAGCAGCCCGGGACAGGGGGGCGGTGAAGCTTTCTTT.

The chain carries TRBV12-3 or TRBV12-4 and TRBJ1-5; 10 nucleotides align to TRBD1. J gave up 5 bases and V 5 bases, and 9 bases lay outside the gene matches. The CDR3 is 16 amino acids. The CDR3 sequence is CASSLYLGTGDQPQHF. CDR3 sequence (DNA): TGTGCCAGCAGTCTATATCTCGGGACAGGGGATCAGCCCCAGCATTTT.

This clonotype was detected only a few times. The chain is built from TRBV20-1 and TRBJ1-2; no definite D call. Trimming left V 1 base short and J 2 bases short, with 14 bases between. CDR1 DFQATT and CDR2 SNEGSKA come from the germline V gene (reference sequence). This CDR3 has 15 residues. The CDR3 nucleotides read TGCAGTGCTAGAGCCCACCGCGGATTAAACTATGGCTACACCTTC. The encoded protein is CSARAHRGLNYGYTF.

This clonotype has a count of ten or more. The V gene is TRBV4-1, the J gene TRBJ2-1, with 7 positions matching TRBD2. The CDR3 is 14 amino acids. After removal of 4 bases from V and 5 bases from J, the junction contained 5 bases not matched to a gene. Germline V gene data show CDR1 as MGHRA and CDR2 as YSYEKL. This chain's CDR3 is CASSRGTNNNEQFF. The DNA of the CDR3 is TGCGCCAGCAGCCGCGGGACTAACAACAATGAGCAGTTCTTC.

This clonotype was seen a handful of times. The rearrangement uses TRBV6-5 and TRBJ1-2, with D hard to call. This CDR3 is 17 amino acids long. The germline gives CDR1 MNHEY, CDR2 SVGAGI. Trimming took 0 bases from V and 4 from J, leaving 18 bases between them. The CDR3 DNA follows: TGTGCCAGCAGTTACTCGACCACAGCTTCGCTCGCCTATGGCTACACCTTC. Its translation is CASSYSTTASLAYGYTF.

The CDR3 nucleotides are TGTGCCAGCAGCTTAGTGGCCCTACAAGGGGGGACCCAGTACTTC. The encoded protein is CASSLVALQGGTQYF. The gene calls are TRBV7-8 and TRBJ2-5, with D possibly TRBD1 on 6 matching bases. V was trimmed by 1 base and J by 7 bases, leaving 16 bases between them. The CDR3 covers 15 residues. The germline V gene encodes CDR1 SGHVS and CDR2 FQNEAQ.

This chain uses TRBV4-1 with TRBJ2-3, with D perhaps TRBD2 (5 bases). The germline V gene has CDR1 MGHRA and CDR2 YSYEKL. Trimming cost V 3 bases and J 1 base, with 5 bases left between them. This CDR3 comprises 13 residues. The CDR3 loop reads CASSQRGTDTQYF. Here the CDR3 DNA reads TGCGCCAGCAGCCAGCGGGGCACAGATACGCAGTATTTT.

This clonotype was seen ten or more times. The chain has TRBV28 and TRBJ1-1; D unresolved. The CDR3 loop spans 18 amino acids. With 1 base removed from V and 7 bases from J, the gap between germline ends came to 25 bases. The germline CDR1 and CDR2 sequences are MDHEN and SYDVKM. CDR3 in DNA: TGTGCCAGCAGTTTATTCGGGATCCCGGACCGACGCCGTCTTGAAGCTTTCTTT. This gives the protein CASSLFGIPDRRRLEAFF.